The clone carrying this T cell receptor (beta chain) was recorded a few times. Some clones are missing from TCRdb's copy, which holds only in-frame ones; the method was immunoSEQ multiplex PCR. The sample includes 350,000 or so clones, about 88% seen only once; the top ten take over 0.8%. The data derive from a study of blood T cell repertoires in COVID-19. CDR1 MNHEY and CDR2 SMNVEV come from the germline V gene (reference sequence). Trimming cost V 6 bases and J 6 bases, with 17 bases left between them. The CDR3 has 14 amino acids. This clonotype was obtained from a woman aged 25 to 45 who had recovered from COVID-19. Sequenced sample: PBMCs or T cells enriched from blood (not recorded which). The J gene is TRBJ1-2, the V gene TRBV27, with unresolved D. CDR3 in DNA: TGTGCCAGCAGCCGGACCCCGGGAAAGGATGGCTACACCTTC. Its protein is CASSRTPGKDGYTF.